These T cell receptor beta chains were read from a single sample in a study of blood T cell repertoires in COVID-19. Assay used: immunoSEQ multiplex PCR; TCRdb lists only in-frame clones, some missing. The data contain 16,000 or so clones, 70% to 90% of them singletons. The sequenced sample consisted of peripheral blood. The receptors come from a human donor in a cohort sampled during active COVID-19. Both conserved end residues are part of each CDR3. The D gene is left open where the match is weak. Clone sizes are given selectively: once, few, many, or a class where the clone is expanded.

>14|TRBV7-9|.|TRBJ2-7|.
TGTGCCAGCAGCTTAGCCGGCGACAGGTACGAGCAGTACTTC
CASSLAGDRYEQYF
>14|TRBV6-5|.|TRBJ2-5|TRBD2
TGTGCCAGCAGCCCCGGCGGGGGTCAAGAGACCCAGTACTTC
CASSPGGGQETQYF
>14|TRBV6-5|.|TRBJ2-7|.
TGTGCCAGCAGTTACTCGGGTGTGGGAGGCGAGCAGTACTTC
CASSYSGVGGEQYF
>14|TRBV18|.|TRBJ2-7|.
TGTGCCAGCTCCCTACCCTCAGGGCAGGGCCGTCAGTACTTC
CASSLPSGQGRQYF
>13|TRBV5-1|.|TRBJ2-1|.
TGCGCCAGCAGAGGGATCCAGGGGGGTGAGCAGTTCTTC
CASRGIQGGEQFF
>15|TRBV27|.|TRBJ1-2|TRBD1
TGTGCCAGCAGTCCCTCACGGACAGGTAGCTATGGCTACACCTTC
CASSPSRTGSYGYTF
>14|TRBV2|.|TRBJ2-1|.
TGTGCCAGCAGTGGGGGGCTAGTAGGAAATGAGCAGTTCTTC
CASSGGLVGNEQFF
>14|TRBV5-1|once|TRBJ1-5|TRBD1
TGCGCCAGCAGCGACAGGGGCGGTGATCAGCCCCAGCATTTT
CASSDRGGDQPQHF
>15|TRBV27|few|TRBJ2-7|TRBD1
TGTGCCAGCAGAGAAGGACAGGGGGGAGTCTACGAGCAGTACTTC
CASREGQGGVYEQYF
>14|TRBV15|few|TRBJ1-5|TRBD1
TGTGCCACCAGCAGGACAGGGTTGGATCAGCCCCAGCATTTT
CATSRTGLDQPQHF
>14|TRBV7-2|.|TRBJ1-2|TRBD1
TGTGCCAGCAGCTCAACAGGGGCGGACTATGGCTACACCTTC
CASSSTGADYGYTF
>15|TRBV6-5|.|TRBJ2-5|.
TGTGCCAGCACCTTGGTTCTAGCAGAAGAAGAGACCCAGTACTTC
CASTLVLAEEETQYF
>13|TRBV6-4|.|TRBJ1-1|TRBD1
TGTGCCAGCTCCCCCACCCCAGGGGGTGAAGCTTTCTTT
CASSPTPGGEAFF
>14|TRBV7-2|.|TRBJ2-2|TRBD1
TGTGCCAGCAGCTCCGGACAGGGACACCGGGAGCTGTTTTTT
CASSSGQGHRELFF
>12|TRBV29-1|.|TRBJ1-1|.
TGCAGCGTTGACAGGGAAATGGCTGAAGCTTTCTTT
CSVDREMAEAFF
>15|TRBV7-3|.|TRBJ2-2|.
TGTGCCAGCAGCACCTTGACAGGGACTTCCGGGGAGCTGTTTTTT
CASSTLTGTSGELFF